This entry concerns a single T cell receptor (beta chain). These data originate in a study of blood T cell repertoires in COVID-19. The wider study: From T cells, B-cell-depleted T cells, or PBMCs came the material, which was cDNA or gDNA.

Using immunoSEQ multiplex PCR, the repertoire was profiled, and TCRdb retains in-frame clones only, with some absent. The table includes about 100,000 clones, 80% to 90% detected once. Germline CDR1 SGHNT, CDR2 YYREEE (reference sequence). V shed 5 bases and J shed 2 bases, with 10 bases lying between them. The CDR3 runs to 13 residues. The sequenced material came from PBMCs or T cells enriched from blood (not recorded which). This receptor was taken from a woman between 50 and 59 years old who had recovered from COVID-19. The rearrangement joins TRBV5-4 to TRBJ1-2; D is unclear. CDR3 region: CASRSTGNYGYTF. DNA for the CDR3: TGTGCCAGCAGATCGACGGGGAACTATGGCTACACCTTC. Complete variable domain (other parts from reference TRBV5-4 and TRBJ1-2): ETGVTQSPTHLIKTRGQQVTLRCSSQSGHNTVSWYQQALGQGPQFIFQYYREEENGRGNFPPRFSGLQFPNYSSELNVNALELDDSALYLCASRSTGNYGYTFGSGTRLTVV.